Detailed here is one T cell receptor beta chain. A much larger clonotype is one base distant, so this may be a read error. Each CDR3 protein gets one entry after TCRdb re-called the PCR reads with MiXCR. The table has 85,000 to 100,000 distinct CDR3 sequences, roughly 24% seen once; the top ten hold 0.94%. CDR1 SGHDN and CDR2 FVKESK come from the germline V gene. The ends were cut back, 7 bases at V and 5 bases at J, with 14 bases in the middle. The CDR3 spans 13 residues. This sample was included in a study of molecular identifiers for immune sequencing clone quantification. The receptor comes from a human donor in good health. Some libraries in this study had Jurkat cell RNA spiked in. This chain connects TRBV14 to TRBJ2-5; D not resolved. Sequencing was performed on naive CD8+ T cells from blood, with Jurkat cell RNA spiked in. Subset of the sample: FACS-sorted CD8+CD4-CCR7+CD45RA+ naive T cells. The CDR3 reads CASNHSQRETQYF. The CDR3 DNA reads TGTGCCAGCAACCATTCTCAGAGGGAGACCCAGTACTTC. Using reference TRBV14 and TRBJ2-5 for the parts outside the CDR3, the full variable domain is EAGVTQFPSHSVIEKGQTVTLRCDPISGHDNLYWYRRVMGKEIKFLLHFVKESKQDESGMPNNRFLAERTGGTYSTLKVQPAELEDSGVYFCASNHSQRETQYFGPGTRLLVL.